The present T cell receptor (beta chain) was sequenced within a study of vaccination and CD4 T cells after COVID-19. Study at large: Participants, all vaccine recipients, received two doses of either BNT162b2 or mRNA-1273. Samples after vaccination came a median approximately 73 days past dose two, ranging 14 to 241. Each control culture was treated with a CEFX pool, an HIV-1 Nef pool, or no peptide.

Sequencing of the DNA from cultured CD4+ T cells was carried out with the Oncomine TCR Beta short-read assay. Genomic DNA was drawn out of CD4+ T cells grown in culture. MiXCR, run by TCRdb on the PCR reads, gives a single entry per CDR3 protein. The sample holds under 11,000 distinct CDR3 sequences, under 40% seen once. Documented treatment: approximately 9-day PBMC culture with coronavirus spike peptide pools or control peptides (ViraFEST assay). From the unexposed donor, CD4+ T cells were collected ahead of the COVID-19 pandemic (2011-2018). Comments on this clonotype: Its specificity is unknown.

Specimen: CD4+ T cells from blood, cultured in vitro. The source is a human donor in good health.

The CDR3 region is CSASGTYDSNQPQHF. The CDR3 coding sequence is TGCAGTGCTAGTGGGACCTACGACAGCAATCAGCCCCAGCATTTT. The chain combines TRBV20-1 with TRBJ1-5; a weak D match, TRBD1 (5 bases). Germline CDR1 is DFQATT and CDR2 is SNEGSKA (reference sequence). Trimming removed 3 bases at V and 1 base at J, with 13 bases between. CDR3 size: 15 residues.